This TCR beta chain was identified during a study of T cell repertoires in cytomegalovirus infection. Study overall: CMV epitopes used comprised recently identified HLA-C-restricted ones and well-studied HLA-B-restricted ones.

Each CDR3 protein is one row after TCRdb ran MiXCR on the reads. The sample contains about 740,000 distinct CDR3 sequences, around 32% of which appear only once. Trimming removed 7 bases from V and 6 bases from J, with 10 bases in between. Germline V CDR1 and CDR2: MNHNY, SVGAGI (reference sequence). The CDR3 totals 12 residues. Points from the study as a whole: The cumulative frequency of public TCR beta families distinguished individuals who carried CMV together with the relevant HLA. Dominant in the ex vivo response were TCR beta clonotypes restricted by HLA-C and specific for CMV.

In the case of this clonotype: Its antigen remains unidentified.

The chain uses TRBV6-6 and TRBJ2-1, with a tentative D call TRBD2 (6 bases). This TCR was sampled from a human donor in good health (CMV status not recorded). Some clones in this sample may be carry-over from other donors' samples. The source was cultured PBMCs, collected from culture after CMV antigen stimulation. This CDR3 is CASTNGGNEQFF. CDR3 coding DNA: TGTGCCAGCACCAACGGGGGCAATGAGCAGTTCTTC.